Listed below are T cell receptor beta chains from one sample, sequenced in a study of control samples from healthy donors and cancer patients. Profiled with immunoSEQ multiplex PCR; TCRdb holds only in-frame clones, not every one. The sample lists roughly 120,000 clones, 85% to 95% seen once, with around 1.6% in the top ten. Sequencing was carried out using PBMCs. Receptor source: a man aged 45-60 years with head and neck cancer. Both conserved end residues are part of each CDR3. The D gene is left open where the match is weak. Not every row has a clone size; where given, it reads once, few, many or a size class.

d_gene	j_gene	v_gene	abundance	CDR3aa	CDR3nt
-	TRBJ1-1	TRBV2	once	CASSARPGKNTEAFF	TGTGCCAGCAGCGCCCGGCCTGGCAAGAACACTGAAGCTTTCTTT
-	TRBJ2-1	TRBV30	once	CAWSSAGFGSYNEQFF	TGTGCCTGGAGTTCGGCCGGGTTTGGGTCCTACAATGAGCAGTTCTTC
-	TRBJ2-2	TRBV9	-	CASSPPGGPNTGELFF	TGTGCCAGCAGCCCACCCGGGGGCCCAAACACCGGGGAGCTGTTTTTT
-	TRBJ2-3	TRBV5-5	-	CASSFEGRSTDTQYF	TGTGCCAGCAGCTTCGAGGGGCGGAGTACAGATACGCAGTATTTT
TRBD1	TRBJ1-5	TRBV2	-	CASASSLFSDRGSNQPQHF	TGTGCCAGCGCCTCTTCCCTGTTCTCAGACAGGGGGAGCAATCAGCCCCAGCATTTT
TRBD2	TRBJ2-1	TRBV4-2	-	CASSPRLAGIDEQFF	TGTGCCAGCAGCCCACGACTAGCGGGGATCGATGAGCAGTTCTTC
TRBD1	TRBJ1-4	TRBV5-1	-	CASSLEQGTEKLFF	TGCGCCAGCAGCTTGGAACAGGGGACTGAAAAACTGTTTTTT
-	TRBJ1-4	TRBV28	-	CASSLGRRTNEKLFF	TGTGCCAGCAGTTTGGGCAGACGAACTAATGAAAAACTGTTTTTT
-	TRBJ1-4	TRBV6-6	-	CASSGRDTSNEKLFF	TGTGCCAGCAGTGGGAGAGACACCTCTAATGAAAAACTGTTTTTT
TRBD1	TRBJ2-7	TRBV19	-	CASSTGQRFYEQYF	TGTGCCAGTAGTACGGGACAGCGTTTCTACGAGCAGTACTTC
TRBD1	TRBJ1-1	TRBV10-3	-	CAISESPTGGASTEAFF	TGTGCCATCAGTGAGTCACCGACAGGGGGAGCGAGCACTGAAGCTTTCTTT
TRBD1	TRBJ1-1	TRBV6-5	-	CASSQPGTAFEAFF	TGTGCCAGCAGTCAACCCGGGACAGCATTCGAAGCTTTCTTT
-	TRBJ2-1	TRBV5-4	-	CASSRDTYNEQFF	TGTGCCAGCAGCAGGGACACTTACAATGAGCAGTTCTTC
TRBD1	TRBJ2-7	TRBV2	-	CASRSRDRGNYEQYF	TGTGCCAGCAGATCCCGGGACAGGGGAAATTACGAGCAGTACTTC
-	TRBJ2-7	TRBV27	-	CASSFLGTTYEQYF	TGTGCCAGCAGTTTCTTGGGCACTACCTACGAGCAGTACTTC
TRBD1	TRBJ2-3	TRBV6-1	-	CASSDHRGWDTQYF	TGTGCCAGCAGTGACCACAGGGGATGGGATACGCAGTATTTT
-	TRBJ2-7	TRBV4-3	-	CASSQAPTGPLYYEQYF	TGCGCCAGCAGCCAAGCCCCCACGGGGCCCCTCTACTACGAGCAGTACTTC
-	TRBJ2-7	TRBV5-4	-	CASSLELSYEQYF	TGTGCCAGCAGCTTAGAGTTATCCTACGAGCAGTACTTC
-	TRBJ1-5	TRBV30	-	CAWARGSGSNQPQHF	TGTGCCTGGGCCCGGGGGTCAGGTAGCAATCAGCCCCAGCATTTT